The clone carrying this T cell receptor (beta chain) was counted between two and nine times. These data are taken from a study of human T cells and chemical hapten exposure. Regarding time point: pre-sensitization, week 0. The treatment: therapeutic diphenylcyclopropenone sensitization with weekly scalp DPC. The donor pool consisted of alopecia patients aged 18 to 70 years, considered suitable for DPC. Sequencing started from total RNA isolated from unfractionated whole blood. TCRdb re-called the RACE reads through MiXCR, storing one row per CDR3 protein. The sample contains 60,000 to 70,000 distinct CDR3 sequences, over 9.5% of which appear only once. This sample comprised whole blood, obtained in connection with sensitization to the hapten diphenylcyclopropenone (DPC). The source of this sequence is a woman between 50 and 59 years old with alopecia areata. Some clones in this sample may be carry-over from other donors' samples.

CDR3 coding DNA: TGTGCCAGCAGCCCAAGGATTTTATCCGTTGAGCAGTTCTTC. Its translation: CASSPRILSVEQFF. This chain connects TRBV7-2 to TRBJ2-1; no firm D call. Germline CDR1 SGHTA, CDR2 FQGNSA. Trimming shortened V by 5 bases and J by 9 bases, and 17 bases separated the two germline ends. The CDR3 loop spans 14 amino acids.